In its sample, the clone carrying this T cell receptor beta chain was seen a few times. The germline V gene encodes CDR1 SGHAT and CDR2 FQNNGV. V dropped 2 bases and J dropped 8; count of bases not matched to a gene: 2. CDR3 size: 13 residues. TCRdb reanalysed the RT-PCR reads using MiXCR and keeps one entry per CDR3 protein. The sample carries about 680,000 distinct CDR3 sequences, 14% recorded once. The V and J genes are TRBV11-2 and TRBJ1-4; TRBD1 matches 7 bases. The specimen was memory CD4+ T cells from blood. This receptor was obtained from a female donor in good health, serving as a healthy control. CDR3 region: CASSLPGQEKLFF. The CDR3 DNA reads TGTGCCAGCAGCTTACCGGGACAGGAAAAACTGTTTTTT.